These T cell receptor beta chains were read from a single sample in a study of blood T cells in healthy people across ages. TCRdb itself ran the 5' RACE reads through MiXCR, one entry per CDR3 protein. The repertoire has roughly 1,500,000 distinct CDR3 sequences, about 35% of them found once; the top ten carry approximately 11%. The specimen sequenced was blood. These receptors all stem from a woman aged 25 to 39 in good health. Both conserved end residues are part of each CDR3. Fields, in order: V gene, D gene, J gene, clone size, CDR3 protein, CDR3 DNA. D genes are given only for firm matches. Clone size is stated in some rows and not others, as once, few, many or a class when expanded.

V gene: TRBV9; D gene: NA; J gene: TRBJ2-7; clone size: few; CDR3 protein: CASSVGGSPFHEQYF; CDR3 DNA: TGTGCCAGCAGCGTAGGTGGGAGTCCCTTCCACGAGCAGTACTTC
V gene: TRBV11-2; D gene: NA; J gene: TRBJ1-2; clone size: few; CDR3 protein: CASSPMQGFYGYTF; CDR3 DNA: TGTGCCAGCAGCCCGATGCAGGGGTTCTATGGCTACACCTTC
V gene: TRBV5-1; D gene: TRBD1; J gene: TRBJ2-7; clone size: few; CDR3 protein: CASYPGTGVYEQYF; CDR3 DNA: TGCGCCAGCTACCCAGGGACAGGGGTTTACGAGCAGTACTTC
V gene: TRBV5-8; D gene: TRBD2; J gene: TRBJ2-5; clone size: few; CDR3 protein: CASSPGLKFETQYF; CDR3 DNA: TGTGCCAGCAGCCCGGGACTAAAGTTTGAGACCCAGTACTTC
V gene: TRBV7-2; D gene: NA; J gene: TRBJ2-7; clone size: many; CDR3 protein: CASSLGLATYEQYF; CDR3 DNA: TGTGCCAGCAGCTTGGGACTCGCGACCTACGAGCAGTACTTC
V gene: TRBV2; D gene: NA; J gene: TRBJ1-4; clone size: NA; CDR3 protein: CASARLQAPGVFF; CDR3 DNA: TGTGCCAGCGCCAGGCTTCAGGCCCCTGGAGTGTTTTTT
V gene: TRBV9; D gene: NA; J gene: TRBJ1-2; clone size: few; CDR3 protein: CASSLTGYGNGYTF; CDR3 DNA: TGTGCCAGCAGCCTCACAGGGTACGGTAACGGCTACACCTTC
V gene: TRBV7-3; D gene: TRBD2; J gene: TRBJ2-3; clone size: NA; CDR3 protein: CASSRDGLALSTDTQYF; CDR3 DNA: TGTGCCAGCAGCCGAGACGGACTAGCCCTGAGCACAGATACGCAGTATTTT
V gene: TRBV5-1; D gene: TRBD2; J gene: TRBJ2-1; clone size: NA; CDR3 protein: CASSSGLAGGAQFF; CDR3 DNA: TGCGCCAGCAGCTCGGGACTAGCGGGAGGCGCGCAGTTCTTC
V gene: TRBV6-1; D gene: NA; J gene: TRBJ2-7; clone size: few; CDR3 protein: CASIGGRSSYEQYF; CDR3 DNA: TGTGCCAGCATCGGGGGACGGAGCTCCTACGAGCAGTACTTC
V gene: TRBV9; D gene: TRBD2; J gene: TRBJ2-3; clone size: few; CDR3 protein: CASSVEASGGANTQYF; CDR3 DNA: TGTGCCAGCAGCGTAGAAGCTAGCGGGGGGGCAAATACGCAGTATTTT
V gene: TRBV5-5; D gene: TRBD1; J gene: TRBJ2-1; clone size: NA; CDR3 protein: CASSWGQGSHNEQFF; CDR3 DNA: TGTGCCAGCAGCTGGGGACAGGGGTCCCACAATGAGCAGTTCTTC
V gene: TRBV5-1; D gene: TRBD1; J gene: TRBJ1-2; clone size: NA; CDR3 protein: CANSQGVDYGYTF; CDR3 DNA: TGCGCCAACTCCCAGGGGGTCGACTATGGCTACACCTTC
V gene: TRBV5-1; D gene: NA; J gene: TRBJ2-1; clone size: NA; CDR3 protein: CASALPPSSYNEQFF; CDR3 DNA: TGCGCCAGCGCGCTTCCTCCAAGCTCCTACAATGAGCAGTTCTTC
V gene: TRBV21-1; D gene: NA; J gene: TRBJ1-2; clone size: NA; CDR3 protein: CASSPPARGDPPANYGYTF; CDR3 DNA: TGTGCCAGCAGCCCACCAGCAAGGGGGGACCCTCCAGCTAACTATGGCTACACCTTC
V gene: TRBV20-1; D gene: TRBD2; J gene: TRBJ2-1; clone size: NA; CDR3 protein: CSARPLAGGLEQFF; CDR3 DNA: TGCAGTGCTCGCCCACTAGCGGGGGGGCTTGAGCAGTTCTTC
V gene: TRBV7-9; D gene: NA; J gene: TRBJ2-1; clone size: NA; CDR3 protein: CASSPVRGSLRNEQFF; CDR3 DNA: TGTGCCAGCAGTCCGGTTCGGGGAAGTCTTAGGAATGAGCAGTTCTTC
V gene: TRBV7-9; D gene: TRBD2; J gene: TRBJ2-5; clone size: NA; CDR3 protein: CASSQGTSGWEARYNEQYF; CDR3 DNA: TGTGCCAGCAGCCAAGGGACTAGCGGGTGGGAAGCCCGTTACAATGAGCAGTACTTC
V gene: TRBV2; D gene: TRBD1; J gene: TRBJ2-7; clone size: NA; CDR3 protein: CASSDWDRRATYEQYF; CDR3 DNA: TGTGCCAGCAGTGACTGGGACAGGCGGGCTACCTACGAGCAGTACTTC
V gene: TRBV12-3/TRBV12-4; D gene: NA; J gene: TRBJ2-3; clone size: many; CDR3 protein: CASSLRDTQYF; CDR3 DNA: TGTGCCAGCAGCTTAAGGGATACGCAGTATTTT
V gene: TRBV4-1; D gene: TRBD1; J gene: TRBJ2-5; clone size: NA; CDR3 protein: CASSPWDSLETQYF; CDR3 DNA: TGCGCCAGCAGCCCTTGGGACAGCCTGGAGACCCAGTACTTC
V gene: TRBV3-1; D gene: TRBD2; J gene: TRBJ2-1; clone size: NA; CDR3 protein: CASSRIPGTSGNNEQFF; CDR3 DNA: TGTGCCAGCAGCCGGATACCGGGGACTAGCGGGAACAATGAGCAGTTCTTC
V gene: TRBV20-1; D gene: TRBD1; J gene: TRBJ2-4; clone size: few; CDR3 protein: CSARETGVAKNIQYF; CDR3 DNA: TGCAGTGCTAGAGAGACAGGGGTGGCCAAAAACATTCAGTACTTC
V gene: TRBV3-1; D gene: TRBD1; J gene: TRBJ1-6; clone size: few; CDR3 protein: CASSPLDRVNSPLHF; CDR3 DNA: TGTGCCAGCAGCCCTCTGGACAGGGTGAATTCACCCCTCCACTTT
V gene: TRBV29-1; D gene: NA; J gene: TRBJ2-7; clone size: many; CDR3 protein: CSVVDSLSSYEQYF; CDR3 DNA: TGCAGCGTTGTGGACAGCCTAAGCTCCTACGAGCAGTACTTC
V gene: TRBV10-3; D gene: NA; J gene: TRBJ2-7; clone size: NA; CDR3 protein: CAISSRESSYEQYF; CDR3 DNA: TGTGCCATCAGTTCACGGGAAAGCTCCTACGAGCAGTACTTC
V gene: TRBV4-1; D gene: NA; J gene: TRBJ1-2; clone size: NA; CDR3 protein: CASSLPDRANYDYTF; CDR3 DNA: TGCGCCAGCAGCCTTCCCGACAGAGCTAACTATGACTACACCTTC
V gene: TRBV12-3/TRBV12-4; D gene: NA; J gene: TRBJ2-7; clone size: NA; CDR3 protein: CASSLGPYERYF; CDR3 DNA: TGTGCCAGCAGCTTGGGACCCTACGAGCGGTACTTC
V gene: TRBV30; D gene: TRBD1; J gene: TRBJ2-7; clone size: few; CDR3 protein: CAWSAGTGAYEQYF; CDR3 DNA: TGTGCCTGGAGTGCCGGGACAGGGGCCTACGAGCAGTACTTC
V gene: TRBV5-6; D gene: NA; J gene: TRBJ1-4; clone size: NA; CDR3 protein: CASSPNPAQNEELFF; CDR3 DNA: TGTGCCAGCAGTCCGAACCCCGCACAGAATGAAGAACTGTTTTTT
V gene: TRBV10-3; D gene: NA; J gene: TRBJ1-2; clone size: NA; CDR3 protein: CAIRLDYGYTF; CDR3 DNA: TGTGCCATCCGACTAGACTATGGCTACACCTTC
V gene: TRBV20-1; D gene: NA; J gene: TRBJ2-7; clone size: NA; CDR3 protein: CSARLFDSPGAYEQYF; CDR3 DNA: TGCAGTGCTAGACTGTTCGACTCGCCAGGAGCCTACGAGCAGTACTTC
V gene: TRBV11-2; D gene: NA; J gene: TRBJ2-7; clone size: NA; CDR3 protein: CASSSGRHEQYF; CDR3 DNA: TGTGCCAGCAGCTCCGGTCGGCACGAGCAGTACTTC
V gene: TRBV10-3; D gene: NA; J gene: TRBJ1-2; clone size: few; CDR3 protein: CAIRTENKVYGYTF; CDR3 DNA: TGTGCCATCAGGACCGAAAATAAGGTCTATGGCTACACCTTC
V gene: TRBV6-2/TRBV6-3; D gene: TRBD2; J gene: TRBJ2-1; clone size: NA; CDR3 protein: CASRLAGGHYNEQFF; CDR3 DNA: TGTGCCAGCCGACTAGCGGGGGGGCACTACAATGAGCAGTTCTTC
V gene: TRBV14; D gene: NA; J gene: TRBJ1-2; clone size: NA; CDR3 protein: CASSQGGQGSAYGYTF; CDR3 DNA: TGTGCCAGCAGCCAAGGAGGGCAGGGTTCGGCCTATGGCTACACCTTC
V gene: TRBV4-1; D gene: TRBD2; J gene: TRBJ2-1; clone size: few; CDR3 protein: CASSHRPGLDYNEQFF; CDR3 DNA: TGCGCCAGCAGCCATCGACCGGGACTAGACTACAATGAGCAGTTCTTC
V gene: TRBV7-9; D gene: NA; J gene: TRBJ2-5; clone size: few; CDR3 protein: CASSLAVGVKETQYF; CDR3 DNA: TGTGCCAGCAGCTTAGCGGTGGGGGTCAAGGAGACCCAGTACTTC
V gene: TRBV24-1; D gene: NA; J gene: TRBJ1-1; clone size: few; CDR3 protein: CATKTRSRVYTEAFF; CDR3 DNA: TGTGCCACCAAGACCCGCAGCAGGGTGTACACTGAAGCTTTCTTT
V gene: TRBV7-8; D gene: TRBD1; J gene: TRBJ2-7; clone size: few; CDR3 protein: CASSRGTGTAYEQYF; CDR3 DNA: TGTGCCAGCAGCCGGGGGACAGGGACGGCCTACGAGCAGTACTTC
V gene: TRBV20-1; D gene: NA; J gene: TRBJ1-2; clone size: NA; CDR3 protein: CSAAGGSNYGYTF; CDR3 DNA: TGCAGTGCTGCGGGGGGGTCTAACTATGGCTACACCTTC